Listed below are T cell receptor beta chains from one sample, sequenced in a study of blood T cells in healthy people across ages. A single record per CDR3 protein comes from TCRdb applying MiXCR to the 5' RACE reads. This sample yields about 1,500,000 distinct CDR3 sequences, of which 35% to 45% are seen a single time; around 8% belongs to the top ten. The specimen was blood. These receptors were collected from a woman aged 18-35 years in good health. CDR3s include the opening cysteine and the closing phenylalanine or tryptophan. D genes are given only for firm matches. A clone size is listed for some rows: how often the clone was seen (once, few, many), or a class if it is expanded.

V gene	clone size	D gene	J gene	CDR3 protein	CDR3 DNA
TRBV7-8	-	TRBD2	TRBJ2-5	CASSLSRRLAAQETQYF	TGTGCCAGCAGCTTATCTCGTAGACTAGCCGCCCAAGAGACCCAGTACTTC
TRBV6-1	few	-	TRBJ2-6	CASSEAFQPSGANVLTF	TGTGCCAGCAGTGAAGCGTTCCAGCCCTCTGGGGCCAACGTCCTGACTTTC
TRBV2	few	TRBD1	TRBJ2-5	CASREQGTLETQYF	TGTGCCAGCAGAGAACAGGGGACACTAGAGACCCAGTACTTC
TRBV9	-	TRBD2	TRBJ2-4	CASSVAGGPNIQYF	TGTGCCAGCAGCGTAGCGGGGGGGCCAAACATTCAGTACTTC
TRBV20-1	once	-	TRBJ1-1	CSARKEALPLNTEAFF	TGCAGTGCTAGAAAAGAAGCGTTGCCTTTGAACACTGAAGCTTTCTTT
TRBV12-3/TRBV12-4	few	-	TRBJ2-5	CASSEQGSETQYF	TGTGCCAGCAGTGAACAGGGAAGCGAGACCCAGTACTTC
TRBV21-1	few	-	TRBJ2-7	CASSKEGNSSYEQYF	TGTGCCAGCAGCAAAGAAGGAAACAGCTCCTACGAGCAGTACTTC
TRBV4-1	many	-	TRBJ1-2	CASYDSMTDGYTF	TGCGCCAGCTATGACTCTATGACTGATGGCTACACCTTC
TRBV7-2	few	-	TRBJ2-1	CASSLGASLYNEQFF	TGTGCCAGCAGCTTAGGAGCGTCCCTATACAATGAGCAGTTCTTC
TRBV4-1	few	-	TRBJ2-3	CASSQEGGTSTDTQYF	TGCGCCAGCAGCCAAGAAGGGGGTACTAGCACAGATACGCAGTATTTT
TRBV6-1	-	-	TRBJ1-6	CASTRGSPLHF	TGTGCCAGCACGAGGGGATCACCCCTCCACTTT
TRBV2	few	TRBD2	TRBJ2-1	CASNWRGAYNEQFF	TGTGCCAGCAACTGGCGGGGGGCCTACAATGAGCAGTTCTTC
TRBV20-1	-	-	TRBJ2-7	CSAVDSHEQYF	TGCAGTGCTGTTGACAGCCACGAGCAGTACTTC
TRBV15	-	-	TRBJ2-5	CATSRARETQYF	TGTGCCACCAGCAGAGCTCGAGAGACCCAGTACTTC
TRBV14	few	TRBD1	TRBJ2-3	CASSAQGTAADTQYF	TGTGCCAGCAGCGCACAAGGGACAGCAGCAGATACGCAGTATTTT
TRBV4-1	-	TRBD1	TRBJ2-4	CASSQDAVSGQKNIQYF	TGCGCCAGCAGCCAAGATGCCGTTTCGGGACAGAAAAACATTCAGTACTTC
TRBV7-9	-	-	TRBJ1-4	CASKYGGTNEKLFF	TGTGCCAGCAAATACGGGGGGACTAATGAAAAACTGTTTTTT
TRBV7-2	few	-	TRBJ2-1	CASSLGGGHYNEQFF	TGTGCCAGCAGCTTAGGCGGAGGCCACTACAATGAGCAGTTCTTC
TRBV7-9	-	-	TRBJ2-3	CASSSGGLLTDTQYF	TGTGCCAGCAGCTCGGGTGGACTCTTGACAGATACGCAGTATTTT
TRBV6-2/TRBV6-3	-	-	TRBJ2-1	CASSWLSPSNEQFF	TGTGCCAGCAGTTGGCTTAGCCCCTCCAATGAGCAGTTCTTC
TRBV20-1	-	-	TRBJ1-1	CSATVIGSNTEAFF	TGCAGTGCTACCGTAATAGGTAGCAACACTGAAGCTTTCTTT
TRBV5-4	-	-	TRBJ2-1	CASSQAPVWQGGGDEQFF	TGTGCCAGCAGCCAGGCCCCCGTTTGGCAGGGTGGAGGTGATGAGCAGTTCTTC
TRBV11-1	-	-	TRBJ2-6	CASSLNGLSGANVLTF	TGTGCCAGCAGCTTGAACGGGCTCTCTGGGGCCAACGTCCTGACTTTC
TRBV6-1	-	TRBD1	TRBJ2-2	CASSRGTGGDTGELFF	TGTGCCAGCAGTCGGGGGACAGGGGGCGACACCGGGGAGCTGTTTTTT
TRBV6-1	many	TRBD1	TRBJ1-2	CASSATGGYGYTF	TGTGCCAGCAGTGCGACAGGGGGCTATGGCTACACCTTC
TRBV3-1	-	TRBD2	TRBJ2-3	CASSHEGLFTDTQYF	TGTGCCAGCAGCCACGAGGGACTATTCACAGATACGCAGTATTTT
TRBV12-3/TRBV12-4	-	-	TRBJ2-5	CASRYGQVYNEQYF	TGTGCCAGCAGGTACGGACAAGTCTACAATGAGCAGTACTTC
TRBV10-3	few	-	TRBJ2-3	CAISEVDTQYF	TGTGCCATCAGTGAAGTAGATACGCAGTATTTT
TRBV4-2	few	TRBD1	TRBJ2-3	CASSQGDREDTQYF	TGTGCCAGCAGCCAGGGGGACAGGGAAGATACGCAGTATTTT
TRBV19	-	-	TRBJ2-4	CASSTGDKAKNIQYF	TGTGCCAGTAGTACGGGGGATAAGGCCAAAAACATTCAGTACTTC
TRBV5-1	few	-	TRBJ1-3	CASSLEAVSGNTIYF	TGTGCCAGCAGCTTGGAGGCCGTCTCTGGAAACACCATATATTTT
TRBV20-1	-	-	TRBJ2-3	CSTSSTDTQYF	TGCAGTACTAGTAGCACAGATACGCAGTATTTT
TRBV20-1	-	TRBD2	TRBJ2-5	CSVGGTSLIETQYF	TGCAGTGTTGGAGGGACTAGTTTGATAGAGACCCAGTACTTC
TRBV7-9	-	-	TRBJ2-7	CASSLVTFGGASYNEQYF	TGTGCCAGCAGCTTAGTGACGTTCGGTGGGGCTTCCTACAATGAGCAGTACTTC
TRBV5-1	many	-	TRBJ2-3	CASSAVTAGQYTQYF	TGCGCCAGCAGCGCTGTGACTGCAGGCCAGTATACGCAGTATTTT
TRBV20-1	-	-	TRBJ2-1	CSARGGGAWPSVYNEQFF	TGCAGTGCTAGAGGAGGGGGGGCCTGGCCGTCCGTTTACAATGAGCAGTTCTTC
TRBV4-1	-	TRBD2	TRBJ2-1	CASSLASSGGDNEQFF	TGCGCCAGCAGCCTCGCTTCTAGCGGGGGGGACAATGAGCAGTTCTTC
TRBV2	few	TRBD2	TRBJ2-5	CASSGLAGEGETQYF	TGTGCCAGCAGCGGACTAGCGGGAGAAGGAGAGACCCAGTACTTC
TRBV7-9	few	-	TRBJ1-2	CASSWTSLMDTSYGYTF	TGTGCCAGCAGCTGGACGAGCCTTATGGACACCTCCTATGGCTACACCTTC
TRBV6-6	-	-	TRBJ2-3	CASDETRGTDTQYF	TGTGCCAGCGACGAAACTCGGGGCACAGATACGCAGTATTTT
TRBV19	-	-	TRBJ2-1	CASSIVALYNEQFF	TGTGCCAGTAGTATAGTGGCTCTTTACAATGAGCAGTTCTTC
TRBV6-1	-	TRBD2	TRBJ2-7	CASSAREGIYEQYF	TGTGCCAGCAGTGCCAGGGAGGGAATCTACGAGCAGTACTTC
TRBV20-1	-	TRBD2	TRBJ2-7	CSARVAGGPETRYF	TGCAGTGCTAGAGTAGCGGGGGGCCCAGAGACCCGGTACTTC
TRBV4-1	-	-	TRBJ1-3	CASSQDNRGTSGNTIYF	TGCGCCAGCAGCCAAGATAATCGGGGGACCTCTGGAAACACCATATATTTT
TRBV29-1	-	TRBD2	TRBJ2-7	CSVEDGASGSNSLYF	TGCAGCGTTGAAGATGGGGCTAGCGGGAGTAACTCTCTGTACTTC
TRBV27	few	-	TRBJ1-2	CASSANRGRFNYGYTF	TGTGCCAGCAGTGCCAACAGAGGCAGGTTTAACTATGGCTACACCTTC
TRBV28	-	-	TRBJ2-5	CTSSLWIQETQYF	TGTACCAGCAGTTTATGGATCCAAGAGACCCAGTACTTC
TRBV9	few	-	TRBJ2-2	CASSAGTTSGELFF	TGTGCCAGCTCGGCTGGGACAACAAGCGGGGAGCTGTTTTTT
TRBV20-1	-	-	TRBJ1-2	CSARRGTFGYTF	TGCAGTGCTCGACGGGGGACCTTTGGCTACACCTTC
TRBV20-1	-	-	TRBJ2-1	CSARDREQFF	TGCAGTGCTAGAGACCGGGAGCAGTTCTTC
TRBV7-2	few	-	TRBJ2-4	CASSLRASIAKNIQYF	TGTGCCAGCAGCTTACGGGCTAGTATAGCCAAAAACATTCAGTACTTC
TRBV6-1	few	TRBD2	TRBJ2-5	CATGTSYAGETQYF	TGTGCCACCGGGACTAGCTACGCCGGGGAGACCCAGTACTTC
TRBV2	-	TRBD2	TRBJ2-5	CASRDKAGSIYLQETQYF	TGTGCCAGCAGGGATAAAGCGGGATCTATTTACCTACAAGAGACCCAGTACTTC
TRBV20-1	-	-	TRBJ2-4	CSAREAQWEQYF	TGCAGTGCTAGGGAAGCCCAGTGGGAGCAGTACTTC
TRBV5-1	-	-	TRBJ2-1	CASSLSSYNGQFF	TGCGCCAGCAGCCTATCTTCATACAATGGGCAGTTCTTC
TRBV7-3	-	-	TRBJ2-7	CARGVHEQYF	TGTGCCAGAGGAGTCCACGAGCAGTACTTC
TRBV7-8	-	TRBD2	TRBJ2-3	CASSPSGRVDTQYF	TGTGCCAGCAGTCCTAGCGGGAGGGTAGATACGCAGTATTTT
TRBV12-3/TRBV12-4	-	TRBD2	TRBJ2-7	CASVSSWTSGGDHNEQYF	TGTGCCAGCGTATCTTCTTGGACTAGCGGGGGAGACCACAATGAGCAGTACTTC
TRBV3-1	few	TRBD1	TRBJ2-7	CASSQDSGQPSEQYF	TGTGCCAGCAGCCAAGATTCGGGACAGCCTTCCGAGCAGTACTTC